This TCR beta chain was captured by sequencing in a study of cytomegalovirus exposure and HLA in healthy donors. Study background: An earlier analysis found 117 million unique TCR beta sequences from about 190 million T cells.

This clone was counted only a few times. What it binds is not known. PCR involved 60 Vbeta and 13 Jbeta primers. The repertoire was sequenced with immunoSEQ multiplex PCR; TCRdb's copy has only in-frame clones and lacks some. The profile shows about 120,000 clones, 75% to 80% of them singletons. Study conclusions and caveats: The authors later found TCR association rates varying by HLA locus, with DRB1 most and HLA-C fewest.

Germline V gene lookup returns CDR1 MNHNS and CDR2 SASEGT. The CDR3 runs 15 residues. The ends were cut back, 4 bases at V and 4 bases at J, with 16 bases in the middle. This clonotype was sampled from a woman between 25 and 40 years old in good health and CMV-seropositive. The gene calls are TRBV6-1 and TRBJ1-1, with a weak D call TRBD1 (5 bases). The sequenced material came from PBMCs. The CDR3 is CASSGRRGTVTEAFF. CDR3 bases: TGTGCCAGCAGTGGAAGAAGGGGTACTGTCACTGAAGCTTTCTTT.